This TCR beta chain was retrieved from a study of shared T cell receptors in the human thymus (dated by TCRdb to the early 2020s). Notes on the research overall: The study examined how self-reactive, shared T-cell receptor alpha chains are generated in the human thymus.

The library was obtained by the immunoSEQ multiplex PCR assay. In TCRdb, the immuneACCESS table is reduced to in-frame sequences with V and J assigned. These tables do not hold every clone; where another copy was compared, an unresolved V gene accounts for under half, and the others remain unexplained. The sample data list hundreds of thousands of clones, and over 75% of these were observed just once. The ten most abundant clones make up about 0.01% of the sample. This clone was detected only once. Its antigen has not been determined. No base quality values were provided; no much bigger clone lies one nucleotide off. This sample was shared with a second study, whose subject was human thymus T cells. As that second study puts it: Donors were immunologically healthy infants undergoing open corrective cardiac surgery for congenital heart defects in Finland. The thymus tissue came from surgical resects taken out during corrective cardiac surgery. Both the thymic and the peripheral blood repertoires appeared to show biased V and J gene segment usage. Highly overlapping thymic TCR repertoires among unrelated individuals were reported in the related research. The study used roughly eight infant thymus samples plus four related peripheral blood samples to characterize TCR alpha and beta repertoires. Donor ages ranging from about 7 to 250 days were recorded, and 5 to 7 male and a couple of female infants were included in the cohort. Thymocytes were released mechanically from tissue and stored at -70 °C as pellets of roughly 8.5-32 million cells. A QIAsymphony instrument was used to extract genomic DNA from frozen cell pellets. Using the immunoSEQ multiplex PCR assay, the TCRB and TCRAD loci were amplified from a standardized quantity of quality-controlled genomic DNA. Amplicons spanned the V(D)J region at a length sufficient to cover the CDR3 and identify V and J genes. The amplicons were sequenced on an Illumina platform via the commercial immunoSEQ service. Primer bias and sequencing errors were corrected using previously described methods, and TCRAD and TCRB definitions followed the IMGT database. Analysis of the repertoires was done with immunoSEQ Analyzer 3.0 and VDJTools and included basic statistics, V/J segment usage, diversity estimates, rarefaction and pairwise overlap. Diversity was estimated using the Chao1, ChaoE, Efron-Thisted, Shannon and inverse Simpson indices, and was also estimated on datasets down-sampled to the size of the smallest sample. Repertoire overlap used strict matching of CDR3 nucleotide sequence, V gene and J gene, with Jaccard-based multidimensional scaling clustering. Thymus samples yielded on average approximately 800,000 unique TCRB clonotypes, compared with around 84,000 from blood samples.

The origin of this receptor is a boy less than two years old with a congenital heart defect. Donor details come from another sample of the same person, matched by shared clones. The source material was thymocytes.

DNA sequence: TGCGCCAGCAGCCAGGAAAGGGGGTTCCCCACCGGGGAGCTGTTTTTT. It translates as CASSQERGFPTGELFF. The chain joins TRBV4-3 to TRBJ2-2; the D region possibly corresponds to TRBD1 (6 bases align). Reading from cysteine to phenylalanine, the CDR3 counts 16 amino acids. The kept DNA is CDR3 alone, 48 bases in frame from the first base. V is reduced by 3 bases and J by 4 bases, leaving a spacing of 15 bases between them. The germline V gene yields LGHNA for CDR1 and YSLEER for CDR2.